This paragraph reports one TCR beta chain. The antigen remains unidentified. The sample is drawn from a study of shared clonotypes between healthy human individuals. In the CD4+ fraction, cells were divided into CD45RA+ naive and CD45RA-negative memory subsets. Generated by immunoSEQ multiplex PCR, the TCRdb table keeps only in-frame clones and is missing some. The sample has around 980,000 clones, 70% to 80% seen once. Study-level points and caveats: Only blood samples were collected, and tissue repertoires likely differ.

J gave up 4 bases and V 5 bases, and 4 bases lay outside the gene matches. In germline, CDR1 is SGHTA, CDR2 FQGNSA. The CDR3 contains 14 residues. This chain uses TRBV7-2 with TRBJ1-5, with 8 positions matching TRBD1. This TCR was sampled from a man younger than 35 in good health. Some clones in this sample may be carry-over from other donors' samples. The sample was memory CD4+ T cells from PBMCs. Subset indicated: CD45RA-negative fraction. CDR3 in DNA: TGTGCCAGCAGCCCGGGGACAGGTAATCAGCCCCAGCATTTT. This encodes CASSPGTGNQPQHF.